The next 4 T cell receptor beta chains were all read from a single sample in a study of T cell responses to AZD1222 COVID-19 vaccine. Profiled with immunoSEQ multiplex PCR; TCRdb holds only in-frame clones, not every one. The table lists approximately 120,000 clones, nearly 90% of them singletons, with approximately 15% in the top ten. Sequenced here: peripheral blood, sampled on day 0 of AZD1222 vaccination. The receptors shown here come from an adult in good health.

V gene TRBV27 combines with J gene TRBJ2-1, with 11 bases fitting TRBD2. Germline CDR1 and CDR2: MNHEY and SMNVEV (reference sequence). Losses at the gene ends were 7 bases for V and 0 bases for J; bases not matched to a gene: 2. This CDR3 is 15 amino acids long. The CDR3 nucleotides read TGTGCCAGCACGGGACTAGCGGCCTCCTACAATGAGCAGTTCTTC. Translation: CASTGLAASYNEQFF.

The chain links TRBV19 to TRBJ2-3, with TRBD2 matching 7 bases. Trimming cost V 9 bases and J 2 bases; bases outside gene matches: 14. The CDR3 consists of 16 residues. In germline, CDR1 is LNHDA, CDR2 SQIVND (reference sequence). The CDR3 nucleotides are TGTGCCAGCGGAAAGGGACGGGGAGGGCCCACAGATACGCAGTATTTT. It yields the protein CASGKGRGGPTDTQYF. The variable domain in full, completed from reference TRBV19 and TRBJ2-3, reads DGGITQSPKYLFRKEGQNVTLSCEQNLNHDAMYWYRQDPGQGLRLIYYSQIVNDFQKGDIAEGYSVSREKKESFPLTVTSAQKNPTAFYLCASGKGRGGPTDTQYFGPGTRLTVL.

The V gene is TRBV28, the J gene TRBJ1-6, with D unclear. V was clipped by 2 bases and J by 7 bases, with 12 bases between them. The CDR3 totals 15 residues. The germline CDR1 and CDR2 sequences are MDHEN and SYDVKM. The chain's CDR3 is CASSLPAEFNSPLHF. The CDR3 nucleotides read TGTGCCAGCAGTTTACCGGCAGAATTCAATTCACCCCTCCACTTT.

CDR3 in amino acids: CASSLGQNNEKLFF. DNA for the CDR3: TGTGCCAGCAGCTTGGGACAGAATAATGAAAAACTGTTTTTT. V gene TRBV2 combines with J gene TRBJ1-4; TRBD1 aligns across 7 bases. With V trimmed by 6 bases and J by 4 bases, 5 bases remained unmatched. Germline CDR1 is SNHLY and CDR2 is FYNNEI. The CDR3 length is 14 residues.